Shown below are 21 T cell receptor beta chains from a single sample sequenced in a study of blood T cell repertoires in COVID-19 (TCRdb year 2020). The library was made by the immunoSEQ multiplex PCR assay. This is the immuneACCESS table as TCRdb keeps it, with only in-frame sequences that have V and J called. A part of the clones is gone; compared with another copy, unresolved V genes explain less than half, and the rest is unexplained. This sample is represented by around 190,000 clones; 80% to 90% of them were singletons. The ten largest clones capture about 13% of the sample. Sequenced sample: peripheral blood. All receptors come from a human donor in a cohort sampled during active COVID-19.

The rearrangement joins TRBV5-1 to TRBJ2-7; 8 positions agree with TRBD1. Looked up from germline, CDR1 is SGHRS and CDR2 is YFSETQ. V lost 2 bases to trimming and J lost 4 bases; unmatched junction nucleotides: 5. This CDR3 spans 14 amino acids. Here the CDR3 DNA reads TGCGCCAGCAGCTTTGGACAGGGTATGTACGAGCAGTACTTC. Translating it yields CASSFGQGMYEQYF.

This clone came up once. The chain links TRBV9 to TRBJ2-7, with 7 nucleotides matching TRBD1. Germline V lookup: CDR1 SGDLS, CDR2 YYNGEE. V was clipped by 3 bases and J by 2 bases; unmatched bases: 11. The CDR3 has 16 amino acids. CDR3 in DNA: TGTGCCAGCAGCGGCCCCACAGGGGCTGGGGCCTACGAGCAGTACTTC. This sequence encodes CASSGPTGAGAYEQYF.

The chain combines TRBV5-1 with TRBJ2-5, with 10 bases fitting TRBD1. Trimming removed 0 bases from V and 3 bases from J; junction bases left unmatched: 2. From germline, CDR1 is SGHRS and CDR2 YFSETQ. CDR3 length: 15 residues. The CDR3 sequence: CASSLEGTGEETQYF. CDR3 sequence (DNA): TGCGCCAGCAGCTTGGAGGGGACAGGGGAAGAGACCCAGTACTTC.

The chain uses TRBV10-2 and TRBJ2-2; 8 bases fit TRBD2. Trimming removed 8 bases from V and 3 bases from J; junction bases left unmatched: 2. Germline V CDR1 and CDR2: WSHSY, SAAADI. The CDR3 has 13 residues. CDR3 region: CASCSGDTGELFF. The DNA for the CDR3 is TGCGCCAGCTGTAGCGGGGACACCGGGGAGCTGTTTTTT.

This chain connects TRBV9 to TRBJ2-7; 9 bases map to TRBD2. CDR1 SGDLS and CDR2 YYNGEE come from the germline V gene. V lost 4 bases to trimming and J lost 5 bases; unmatched junction nucleotides: 7. The CDR3 covers 14 residues. The CDR3: CASSSLGTSNEQYF. CDR3 coding DNA: TGTGCCAGCAGCTCATTAGGGACTAGCAACGAGCAGTACTTC.

This clone was detected only once. The V call is TRBV19, the J call TRBJ2-7; 7 positions match TRBD1. CDR1 and CDR2 from the germline V gene are LNHDA and SQIVND (reference sequence). CDR3 length: 14 residues. Trimming cost V 3 bases and J 3 bases; bases outside gene matches: 5. DNA for the CDR3: TGTGCCAGTAGTATCTCGAACAGGGGCTACGAGCAGTACTTC. Amino acids: CASSISNRGYEQYF.

The rearrangement joins TRBV9 to TRBJ2-5, with 7 bases fitting TRBD2. The CDR3 extends over 15 amino acids. Looked up from germline, CDR1 is SGDLS and CDR2 is YYNGEE. The J segment lost 1 base and the V segment lost 6 bases, leaving 9 bases of the junction unmatched. The CDR3 here is CASTFSGGRQETQYF. The CDR3 DNA reads as TGTGCCAGCACCTTTTCGGGAGGACGCCAAGAGACCCAGTACTTC.

Comment on this clone: Sequence at one end of the junction differs from germline and may be a read error. The gene calls are TRBV2 and TRBJ2-5; D is perhaps TRBD2 (6 bases). This CDR3 has 17 amino acids. Germline lookup yields CDR1 SNHLY and CDR2 FYNNEI. The DNA for the CDR3 is TGTGCCAGCCGTGAGGGCAGGAACGTAGGAGGAGGGGAGACCCAGTACTTC. Its protein is CASREGRNVGGGETQYF.

This chain connects TRBV2 to TRBJ2-7, with a weak D call TRBD1 (6 bases). This CDR3 spans 15 amino acids. V was trimmed by 1 base and J by 3 bases, leaving 13 bases between them. Germline V CDR1 and CDR2: SNHLY, FYNNEI. The chain's CDR3 is CASSEVGTSRYEQYF. The CDR3 DNA reads TGTGCCAGCAGTGAAGTTGGGACATCCCGCTACGAGCAGTACTTC.

CDR3 nucleotide sequence: TGCGCCAGCAGTGAGGCGGGACAGCTCAATGAGCAGTTCTTC. Encoded protein: CASSEAGQLNEQFF. This chain joins TRBV10-1 and TRBJ2-1, with D possibly matching TRBD1 (7 bases). Trimming removed 2 bases at V and 6 bases at J, with 11 bases between. The CDR3 extends over 14 amino acids. Per the germline V gene, CDR1 is WNHNN and CDR2 is SYGVQD (reference sequence).

The rearrangement uses TRBV5-6 and TRBJ2-6; D possibly corresponds to TRBD2 (5 bases). The CDR3 loop spans 15 amino acids. V shed 3 bases and J shed 3 bases, with 10 bases lying between them. CDR1 and CDR2 (germline): SGHDT, YYEEEE. CDR3 residues: CASSWGEGGANVLTF. Here the CDR3 DNA reads TGTGCCAGCAGCTGGGGTGAGGGTGGGGCCAACGTCCTGACTTTC.

The CDR3 sequence: CASSYEADTEAFF. The CDR3 coding sequence is TGTGCCAGCAGTTATGAGGCCGACACTGAAGCTTTCTTT. This chain uses TRBV6-5 with TRBJ1-1; D uncertain. CDR1 and CDR2 from the germline V gene are MNHEY and SVGAGI. CDR3 length: 13 amino acids. V was cut by 3 bases and J by 3 bases, with 8 bases left in between.

V is TRBV5-1 and J is TRBJ2-1, with TRBD1 identical over 8 bases. Trimming removed 0 bases from V and 7 bases from J; junction bases left unmatched: 3. The CDR3 runs to 14 residues. The V gene's germline CDR1 is SGHRS and CDR2 YFSETQ. DNA of the CDR3: TGCGCCAGCAGCTTGGCGGACAGGGCTAATGAGCAGTTCTTC. Its translation: CASSLADRANEQFF.

V is TRBV10-3 and J is TRBJ2-7; a weak D match, TRBD1 (6 bases). V lost 6 bases and J 6 bases, leaving 15 bases between the germline ends. The CDR3 runs to 13 residues. In germline, CDR1 is ENHRY, CDR2 SYGVKD. The CDR3 DNA is TGTGCCATCAGGATGTTGGACAGCCTCGAGCAGTACTTC. It specifies CAIRMLDSLEQYF.

The V gene is TRBV5-1, the J gene TRBJ2-7, with D tentatively TRBD2 (6 bases). V lost 0 bases and J 6 bases, leaving 13 bases between the germline ends. This CDR3 has 14 residues. The V gene's germline CDR1 is SGHRS and CDR2 YFSETQ. The CDR3 region has the DNA TGCGCCAGCAGCTTGGCCTATCGGGACTCCGAGCAGTACTTC. Encoded protein: CASSLAYRDSEQYF.

About this clone itself: The sample has other DNA sequences that encode this CDR3 too. The chain joins TRBV27 to TRBJ2-5, with 12 bases that match TRBD2. This CDR3 contains 14 residues. V shed 5 bases, J shed 5 bases, and the junction held 3 bases outside the gene matches. The germline V gene encodes CDR1 MNHEY and CDR2 SMNVEV (reference sequence). The CDR3 reads CASSRLAGGETQYF. The CDR3 bases are TGTGCCAGCAGTCGGCTAGCGGGAGGGGAGACCCAGTACTTC.

This chain links TRBV5-4 with TRBJ2-7; D call uncertain. This CDR3 comprises 13 residues. V shed 4 bases and J shed 7 bases, with 15 bases lying between them. CDR1 and CDR2 (germline): SGHNT, YYREEE (reference sequence). The CDR3 is CASSAGEFGEQYF. CDR3 nucleotide sequence: TGTGCCAGCAGCGCTGGAGAGTTTGGGGAGCAGTACTTC. Full variable domain (outside the CDR3, taken from reference TRBV5-4 and TRBJ2-7): ETGVTQSPTHLIKTRGQQVTLRCSSQSGHNTVSWYQQALGQGPQFIFQYYREEENGRGNFPPRFSGLQFPNYSSELNVNALELDDSALYLCASSAGEFGEQYFGPGTRLTVT.

The rearrangement uses TRBV6-2 or TRBV6-3 and TRBJ2-5; D remains ambiguous. This CDR3 is 11 amino acids long. V lost 2 bases, J lost 7 bases, and 5 bases lay in between. CDR1 and CDR2 from the germline V gene are MNHEY and SVGEGT. CDR3 coding DNA: TGTGCCAGCAGTTACCGGAGGACCCAGTACTTC. As protein: CASSYRRTQYF.

The chain links TRBV2 to TRBJ1-1; D is unresolved. CDR3 size: 13 residues. Germline V gene sequence: CDR1 SNHLY, CDR2 FYNNEI. The germline V and J ends were trimmed by 3 bases and 0 bases, with 5 bases remaining between them. The CDR3 region has the DNA TGTGCCAGCAGTGACGTTATGAACACTGAAGCTTTCTTT. It specifies CASSDVMNTEAFF.

This chain uses TRBV5-4 with TRBJ2-2, with 13 bases matching TRBD2. Germline CDR1 SGHNT, CDR2 YYREEE (reference sequence). CDR3 length equals 16 residues. V was pared by 3 bases and J by 4 bases, with 3 bases of the junction left unmatched. The CDR3 nucleotides read TGTGCCAGCAGCTCGTGGACTAGCGGGAGCACCGGGGAGCTGTTTTTT. Residues: CASSSWTSGSTGELFF. Full variable domain (remainder filled in from reference TRBV5-4 and TRBJ2-2): ETGVTQSPTHLIKTRGQQVTLRCSSQSGHNTVSWYQQALGQGPQFIFQYYREEENGRGNFPPRFSGLQFPNYSSELNVNALELDDSALYLCASSSWTSGSTGELFFGEGSRLTVL.

V gene TRBV15 combines with J gene TRBJ1-1; D remains ambiguous. Germline V gene lookup returns CDR1 LNHNV and CDR2 YYDKDF (reference sequence). CDR3 length: 15 amino acids. The V gene lost 1 base and the J gene lost 2 bases, with 11 bases spanning the gap. DNA for the CDR3: TGTGCCACCAGCAGAGCGAGGGAGGGTAACACTGAAGCTTTCTTT. Protein product: CATSRAREGNTEAFF.